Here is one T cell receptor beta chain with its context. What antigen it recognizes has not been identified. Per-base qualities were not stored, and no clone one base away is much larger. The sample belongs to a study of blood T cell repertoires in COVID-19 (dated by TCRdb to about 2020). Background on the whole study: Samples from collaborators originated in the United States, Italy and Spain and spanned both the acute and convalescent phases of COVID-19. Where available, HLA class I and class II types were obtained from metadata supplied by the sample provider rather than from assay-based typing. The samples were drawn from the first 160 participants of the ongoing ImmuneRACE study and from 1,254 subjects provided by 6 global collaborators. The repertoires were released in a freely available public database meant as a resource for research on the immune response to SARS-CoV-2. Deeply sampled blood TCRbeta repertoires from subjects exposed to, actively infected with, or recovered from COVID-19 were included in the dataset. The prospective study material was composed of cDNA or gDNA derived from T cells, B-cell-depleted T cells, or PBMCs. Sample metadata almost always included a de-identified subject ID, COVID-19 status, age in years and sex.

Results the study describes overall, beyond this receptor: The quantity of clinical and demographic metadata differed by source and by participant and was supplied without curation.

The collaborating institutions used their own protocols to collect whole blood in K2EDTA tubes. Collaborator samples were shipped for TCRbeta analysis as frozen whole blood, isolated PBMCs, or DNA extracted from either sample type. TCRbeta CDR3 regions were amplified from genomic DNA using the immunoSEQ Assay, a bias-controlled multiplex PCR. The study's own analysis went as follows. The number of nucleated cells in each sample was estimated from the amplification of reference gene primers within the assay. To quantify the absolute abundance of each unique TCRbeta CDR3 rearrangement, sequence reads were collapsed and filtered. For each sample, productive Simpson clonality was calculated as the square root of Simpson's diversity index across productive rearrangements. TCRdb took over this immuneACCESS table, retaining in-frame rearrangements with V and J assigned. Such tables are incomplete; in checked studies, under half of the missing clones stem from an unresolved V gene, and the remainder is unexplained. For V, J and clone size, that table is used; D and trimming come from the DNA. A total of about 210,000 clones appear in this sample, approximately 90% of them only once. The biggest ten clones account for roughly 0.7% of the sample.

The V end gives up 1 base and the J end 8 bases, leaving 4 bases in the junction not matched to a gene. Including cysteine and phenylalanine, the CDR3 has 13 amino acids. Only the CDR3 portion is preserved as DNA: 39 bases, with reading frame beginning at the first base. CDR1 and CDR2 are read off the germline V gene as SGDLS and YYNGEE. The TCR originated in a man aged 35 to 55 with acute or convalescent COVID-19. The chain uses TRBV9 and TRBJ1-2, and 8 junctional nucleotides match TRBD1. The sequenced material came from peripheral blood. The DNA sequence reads TGTGCCAGCAGCGTACTCAGGGGGCGAGGCTACACCTTC. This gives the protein CASSVLRGRGYTF.